This TCR beta chain originates from a study of spatial heterogeneity in lung cancer. Study details: Beta-chain sequences consistently outnumbered alpha-chain sequences in detection. Averaged across combinations, each unique TCR and UMI pairing appeared more than ten times in raw reads, which were uncorrected.

The time point: sample taken at primary tumor resection. TCRs were sequenced from unsorted whole RNA of tumor, nontumor lung or PBMC. The cohort: 70 to 75 early-stage, untreated non-small cell lung cancer patients. This clonotype was detected a few times. CDR3 length: 14 residues. V dropped 4 bases and J dropped 4 bases, with 11 bases sitting between them. CDR1 and CDR2 from the germline V gene are LNHDA and SQIVND (reference sequence). Each CDR3 protein gets one entry after TCRdb re-called the 5' RACE reads with MiXCR. This table has some 50,000 distinct CDR3 sequences, over 9.5% appearing once. V usage is TRBV19 and J usage is TRBJ1-5; possibly TRBD1 for D (5 bases). The receptor's source is a female donor with early-stage non-small cell lung cancer. The specimen comprised PBMCs, sampled at surgery. This CDR3 reads CASSKFGGNQPQHF. In nucleotides, the CDR3 is TGTGCCAGTAGTAAATTTGGGGGGAATCAGCCCCAGCATTTT.